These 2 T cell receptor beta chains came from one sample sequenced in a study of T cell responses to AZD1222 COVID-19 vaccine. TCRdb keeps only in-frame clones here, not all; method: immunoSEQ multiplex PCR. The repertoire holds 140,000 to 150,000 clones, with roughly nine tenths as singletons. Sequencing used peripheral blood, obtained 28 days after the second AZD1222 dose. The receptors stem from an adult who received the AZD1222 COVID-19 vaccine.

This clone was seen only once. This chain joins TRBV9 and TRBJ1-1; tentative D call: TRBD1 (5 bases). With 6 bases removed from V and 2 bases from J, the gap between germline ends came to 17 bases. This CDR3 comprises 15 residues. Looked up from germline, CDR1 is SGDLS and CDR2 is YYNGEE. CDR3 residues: CASTKDGARNTEAFF. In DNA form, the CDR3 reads TGTGCCAGCACCAAGGACGGGGCACGAAACACTGAAGCTTTCTTT.

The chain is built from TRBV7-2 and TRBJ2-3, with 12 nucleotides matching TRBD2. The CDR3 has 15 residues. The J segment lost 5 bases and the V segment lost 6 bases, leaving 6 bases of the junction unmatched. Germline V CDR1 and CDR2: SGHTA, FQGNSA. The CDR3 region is CASSRTSGIQDTQYF. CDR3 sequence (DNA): TGTGCCAGCAGTCGGACTAGCGGGATCCAAGATACGCAGTATTTT. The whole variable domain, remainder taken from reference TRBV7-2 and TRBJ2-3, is GAGVSQSPSNKVTEKGKDVELRCDPISGHTALYWYRQSLGQGLEFLIYFQGNSAPDKSGLPSDRFSAERTGGSVSTLTIQRTQQEDSAVYLCASSRTSGIQDTQYFGPGTRLTVL.